The T cell receptor beta chain described here comes from a study of T cell changes during pregnancy in multiple sclerosis. V was pared by 0 bases and J by 8 bases, with 3 bases of the junction left unmatched. The CDR3 runs 15 residues. Germline V gives CDR1 MNHEY, CDR2 SVGAGI. Method: immunoSEQ multiplex PCR; TCRdb's copy keeps in-frame clones and lacks some. Here the sample spans fewer than 55,000 clones, 70% to 90% being singletons. V and J are TRBV6-5 and TRBJ1-6; 8 positions match TRBD1. The TCR was taken from a female donor in good health, enrolled as a control in a pregnancy study. The specimen comprised CD8+ T cells from peripheral blood mononuclear cells, sampled after pregnancy. The CDR3 is CASSYSNRGDSPLHF. CDR3 sequence (DNA): TGTGCCAGCAGTTACTCGAACAGGGGGGATTCACCCCTCCACTTT.